This entry concerns a single TCR beta chain. Its target is not known. This entry belongs to a study of OX40 agonist ivuxolimab in advanced cancers. On the study more broadly: Age averaged about 66 years (range roughly 23 to 79), and 82.7% were male. Study observations and caveats: Blood T cells, both CD4+ and CD8+, expanded clonally by week 6 at 0.1 to 3.0 mg/kg. Partial responders dosed at 0.1-3.0 mg/kg displayed clonal expansion ranking among the lowest. Among T cells, CD8+ cells averaged more expanded clones than CD4+ cells.

Using immunoSEQ multiplex PCR, the repertoire was profiled, and TCRdb retains in-frame clones only, with some absent. The sample includes about 74,000 clones, approximately 87% of them seen just once. The CDR3 runs 15 residues. V was shortened by 7 bases and J by 0 bases, with 12 bases between the two germline ends. The germline V gene has CDR1 LNHDA and CDR2 SQIVND (reference sequence). The V and J genes are TRBV19 and TRBJ2-2; a possible D gene is TRBD1 (6 bases). The specimen comprised CD4+ or CD8+ T cells sorted from blood, sampled in a trial of the OX40 agonist ivuxolimab. This receptor was identified in an adult with an advanced solid tumor such as melanoma, head and neck, liver or kidney cancer. The CDR3 DNA is TGTGCCAGTAAGAGGGACACATCGAACACCGGGGAGCTGTTTTTT. Translating gives CASKRDTSNTGELFF. Full variable domain (missing parts from reference TRBV19 and TRBJ2-2): DGGITQSPKYLFRKEGQNVTLSCEQNLNHDAMYWYRQDPGQGLRLIYYSQIVNDFQKGDIAEGYSVSREKKESFPLTVTSAQKNPTAFYLCASKRDTSNTGELFFGEGSRLTVL.